This T cell receptor (beta chain) comes out of a study of Graves' ophthalmopathy and Graves' hyperthyroidism. General observations from the study: Most thyroid clonotypes expanded beyond 0.001 frequency were also found in blood. In separating ophthalmopathy from stable hyperthyroidism, a 13-signature model achieved about 90% sensitivity and nearly 84% specificity.

As regards this clonotype: The antigen remains unidentified.

The germline V gene encodes CDR1 PRHDT and CDR2 FYEKMQ (reference sequence). The CDR3 runs to 15 residues. Trimming shortened V by 5 bases and J by 1 base, and 14 bases separated the two germline ends. RNA transcripts were the source from which TCR beta CDR3 regions were amplified. HTBI-primed RT-PCR formed the first round, and a multiplex PCR formed the second. Using its own MiXCR run on the multiplex PCR reads, TCRdb lists one record per CDR3 protein. The table shows around 600,000 distinct CDR3 sequences, with about 40% occurring only once. The clonotype comes from an adult man with Graves' ophthalmopathy. The chain employs TRBV13 and TRBJ2-5; D remains unclear. Sequencing input: peripheral blood. The CDR3 bases are TGTGCCAGCAGCCCCCCCTACAGCTTCCAAGAGACCCAGTACTTC. Amino acid sequence: CASSPPYSFQETQYF.